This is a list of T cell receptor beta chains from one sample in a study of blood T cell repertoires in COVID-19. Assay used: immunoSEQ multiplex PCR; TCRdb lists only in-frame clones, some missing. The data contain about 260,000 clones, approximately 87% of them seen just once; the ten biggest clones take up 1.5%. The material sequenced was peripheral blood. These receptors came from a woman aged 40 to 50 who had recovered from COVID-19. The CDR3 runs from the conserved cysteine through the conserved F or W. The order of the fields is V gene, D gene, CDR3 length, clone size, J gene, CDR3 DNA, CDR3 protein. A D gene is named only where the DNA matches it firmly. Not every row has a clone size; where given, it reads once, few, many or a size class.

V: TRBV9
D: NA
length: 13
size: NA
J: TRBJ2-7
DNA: TGTGCCAGCAGCGTAGGAACAGGCCACGAGCAGTACTTC
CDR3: CASSVGTGHEQYF

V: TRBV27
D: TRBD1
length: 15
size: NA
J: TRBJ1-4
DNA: TGTGCCAGCAGCCTGACAGGGAATTCAGGTGAAAAACTGTTTTTT
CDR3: CASSLTGNSGEKLFF

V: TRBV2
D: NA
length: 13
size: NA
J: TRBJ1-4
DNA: TGTGCCAGCAGTTGGGCCCTTAATGAAAAACTGTTTTTT
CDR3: CASSWALNEKLFF

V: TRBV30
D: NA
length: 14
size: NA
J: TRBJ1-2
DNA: TGTGCCTGGGAGACAGGTTGGCGCGGCTATGGCTACACCTTC
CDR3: CAWETGWRGYGYTF

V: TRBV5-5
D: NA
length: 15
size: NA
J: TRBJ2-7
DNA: TGTGCCAGCAGCTTGGAGGGGGACGGGTCCTACGAGCAGTACTTC
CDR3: CASSLEGDGSYEQYF

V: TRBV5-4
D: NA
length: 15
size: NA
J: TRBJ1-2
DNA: TGTGCCAGCAGCGCCCGTTACCTCCAGGGGTATGGCTACACCTTC
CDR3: CASSARYLQGYGYTF

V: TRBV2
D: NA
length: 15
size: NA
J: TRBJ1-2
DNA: TGTGCCAGCAGTGCCCTCAGGGAAGGAAAACATGGCTACACCTTC
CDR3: CASSALREGKHGYTF

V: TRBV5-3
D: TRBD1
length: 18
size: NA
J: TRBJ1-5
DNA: TGTGCCAGAAGCTACTCGCGGACAGGAGAGACGAGCCGACAGCCCCAGCATTTT
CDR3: CARSYSRTGETSRQPQHF

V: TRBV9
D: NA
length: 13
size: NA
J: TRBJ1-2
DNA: TGTGCCAGCAGCGAAACAGGAAACTATGGCTACACCTTC
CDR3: CASSETGNYGYTF

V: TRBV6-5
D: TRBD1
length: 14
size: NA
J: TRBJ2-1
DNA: TGTGCCAGCAGGAGGGGACAGGACTACAATGAGCAGTTCTTC
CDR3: CASRRGQDYNEQFF

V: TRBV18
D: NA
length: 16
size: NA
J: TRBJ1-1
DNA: TGTGCCAGCTCACCACCATTCAAGAACTCTGACACTGAAGCTTTCTTT
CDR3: CASSPPFKNSDTEAFF

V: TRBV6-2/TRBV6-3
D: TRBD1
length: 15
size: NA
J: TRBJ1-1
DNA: TGTGCCAGCAGTTCCAATAACAGGGGCGGCACTGAAGCTTTCTTT
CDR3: CASSSNNRGGTEAFF

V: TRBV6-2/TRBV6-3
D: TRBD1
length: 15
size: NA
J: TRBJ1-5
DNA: TGTGCCAGCAGCAGAAGACAGGGAGGACTGGGGCCCCAGCATTTT
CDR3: CASSRRQGGLGPQHF

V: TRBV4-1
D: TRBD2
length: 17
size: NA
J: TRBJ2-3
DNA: TGCGCCAGCAGCCAAGCCCAGACTAGCGGGGGGCGAGATACGCAGTATTTT
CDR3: CASSQAQTSGGRDTQYF

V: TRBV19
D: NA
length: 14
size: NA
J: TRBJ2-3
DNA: TGTGCCAGTAGGCGACAGAGAAGCACAGATACGCAGTATTTT
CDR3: CASRRQRSTDTQYF

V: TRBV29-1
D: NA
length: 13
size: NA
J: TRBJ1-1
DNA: TGCAGCGTTGAATCCCAGGAGAACACTGAAGCTTTCTTT
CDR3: CSVESQENTEAFF

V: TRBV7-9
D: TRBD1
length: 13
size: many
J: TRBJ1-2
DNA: TGTGCCAGCAGCGCGACAGGGGGGTATGGCTACACCTTC
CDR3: CASSATGGYGYTF

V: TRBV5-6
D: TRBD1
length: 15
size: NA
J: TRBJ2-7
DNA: TGTGCCAGCAGCCCGGGGGGACAGGGGTGGAACGAGCAGTACTTC
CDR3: CASSPGGQGWNEQYF

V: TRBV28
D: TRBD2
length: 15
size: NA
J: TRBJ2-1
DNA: TGTGCCAGCAGTTTATTAGCGGGGGGGTACAATGAGCAGTTCTTC
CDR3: CASSLLAGGYNEQFF

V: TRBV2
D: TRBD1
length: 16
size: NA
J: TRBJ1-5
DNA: TGTGCCAGCAGTACCCCCCCAGGGACAGGGGGCCAGCCCCAGCATTTT
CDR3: CASSTPPGTGGQPQHF

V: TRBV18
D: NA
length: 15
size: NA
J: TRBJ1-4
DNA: TGTGCCAGCTCCCCGTACAGGGAAACTAATGAAAAACTGTTTTTT
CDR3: CASSPYRETNEKLFF

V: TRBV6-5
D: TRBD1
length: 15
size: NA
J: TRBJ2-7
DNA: TGTGCCAGCAGCCTACGAGGGGACAGGACCTACGAGCAGTACTTC
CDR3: CASSLRGDRTYEQYF

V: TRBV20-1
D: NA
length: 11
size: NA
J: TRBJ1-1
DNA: TGCAGTGCTAGATCGGGAGGGGAGGCTTTCTTT
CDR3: CSARSGGEAFF

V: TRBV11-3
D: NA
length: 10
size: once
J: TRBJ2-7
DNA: TGTGCCAGCAGCACGGGGGAGCAGTACTTC
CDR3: CASSTGEQYF

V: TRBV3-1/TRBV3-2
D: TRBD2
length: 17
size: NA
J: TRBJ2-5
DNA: TGTGCCAGCAGCCACCCACTAGCGGGGGGACCCCAAGAGACCCAGTACTTC
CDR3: CASSHPLAGGPQETQYF

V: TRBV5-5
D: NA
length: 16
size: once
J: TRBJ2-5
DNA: TGTGCCAGCAGCTTGGCCTTTGGCCCGGGGCAAGAGACCCAGTACTTC
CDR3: CASSLAFGPGQETQYF

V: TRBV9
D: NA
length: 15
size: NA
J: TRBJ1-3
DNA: TGTGCCAGCAGCGGAAGGGGAAGCTCTGGAAACACCATATATTTT
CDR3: CASSGRGSSGNTIYF

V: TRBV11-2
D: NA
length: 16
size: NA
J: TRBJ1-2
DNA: TGTGCCAGCAGCTTAGCCCTGGGAGGGGGGGACTATGGCTACACCTTC
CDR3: CASSLALGGGDYGYTF

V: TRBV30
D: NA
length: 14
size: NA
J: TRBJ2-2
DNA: TGTGCCTGGAGGTTGCAGGGGGGATCTGGGGAGCTGTTTTTT
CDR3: CAWRLQGGSGELFF

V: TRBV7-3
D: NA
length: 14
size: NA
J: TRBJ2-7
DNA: TGTGCCAGCAGCTTCGGCGGGTCATCCTACGAGCAGTACTTC
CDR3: CASSFGGSSYEQYF

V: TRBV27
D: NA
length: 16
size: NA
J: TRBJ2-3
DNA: TGTGCCAGCAGTTTATATCCGGGGGTGGCCACAGATACGCAGTATTTT
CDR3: CASSLYPGVATDTQYF

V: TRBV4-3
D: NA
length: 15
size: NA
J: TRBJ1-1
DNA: TGCGCCAGCAGCCGAAGCCGGACAGCCAACACTGAAGCTTTCTTT
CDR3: CASSRSRTANTEAFF

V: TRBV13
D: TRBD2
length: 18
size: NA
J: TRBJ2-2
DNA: TGTGCCAGCAGCCAATCGGGACTAGCCGTCTTGAACACCGGGGAGCTGTTTTTT
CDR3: CASSQSGLAVLNTGELFF

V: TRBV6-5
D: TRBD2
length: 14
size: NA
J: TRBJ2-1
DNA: TGTGCCAGCATCAGTGGCGGGGGCTACAATGAGCAGTTCTTC
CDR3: CASISGGGYNEQFF

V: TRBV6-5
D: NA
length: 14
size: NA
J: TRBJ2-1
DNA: TGTGCCAGCAGTTTCAGGGGCGCCTACAATGAGCAGTTCTTC
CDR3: CASSFRGAYNEQFF

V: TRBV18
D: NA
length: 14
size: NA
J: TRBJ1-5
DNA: TGTGCCAGCTCACCTGTACTCGTTTATCAGCCCCAGCATTTT
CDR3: CASSPVLVYQPQHF

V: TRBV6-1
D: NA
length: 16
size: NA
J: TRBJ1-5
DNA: TGTGCCAGCAGTGAATATCCTGGGGCACCCCATCAGCCCCAGCATTTT
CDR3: CASSEYPGAPHQPQHF

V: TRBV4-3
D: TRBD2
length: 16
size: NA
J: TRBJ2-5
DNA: TGCGCCAGCAGCCAAGAGGGACTAGCGGGGGCCGGGACCCAGTACTTC
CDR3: CASSQEGLAGAGTQYF

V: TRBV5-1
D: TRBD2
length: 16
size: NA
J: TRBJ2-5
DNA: TGCGCCAGCAGCCTCCTTAGCGGGGGGGCACAAGAGACCCAGTACTTC
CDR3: CASSLLSGGAQETQYF

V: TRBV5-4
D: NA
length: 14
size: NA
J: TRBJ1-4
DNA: TGTGCCAGCAGCTTGGCAGGGATCGCGGAAAAACTGTTTTTT
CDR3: CASSLAGIAEKLFF

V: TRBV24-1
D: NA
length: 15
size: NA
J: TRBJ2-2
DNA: TGTGCCACCAGTGATCGCAGGGGCGACACCGGGGAGCTGTTTTTT
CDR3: CATSDRRGDTGELFF

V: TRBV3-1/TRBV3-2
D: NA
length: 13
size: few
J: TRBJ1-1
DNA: TGTGCCAGCAGCCACGTCGCGGGGACTGAAGCTTTCTTT
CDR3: CASSHVAGTEAFF

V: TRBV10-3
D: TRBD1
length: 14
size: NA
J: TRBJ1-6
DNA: TGTGCCATCAGTGACCTGGGACAGGGGTCACCCCTCCACTTT
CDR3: CAISDLGQGSPLHF

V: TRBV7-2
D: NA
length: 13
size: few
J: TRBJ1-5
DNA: TGTGCCAGCAGACTGGGAGGGGTGGAGCCCCAGCATTTT
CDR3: CASRLGGVEPQHF

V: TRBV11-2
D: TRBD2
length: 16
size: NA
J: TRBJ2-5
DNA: TGTGCCAGCAGCCCCCGGACTAGCGGGGGGTCAGAGACCCAGTACTTC
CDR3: CASSPRTSGGSETQYF

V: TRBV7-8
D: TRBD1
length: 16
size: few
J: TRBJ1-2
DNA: TGTGCCAGCAGCTTGATGGGACAGGTGTTGAGCTATGGCTACACCTTC
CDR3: CASSLMGQVLSYGYTF

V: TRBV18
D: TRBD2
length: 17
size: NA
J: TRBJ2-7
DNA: TGTGCCAGCTCCCGGACTAGCGGGGGGCCTCTTTCTAGCGAGCAGTACTTC
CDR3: CASSRTSGGPLSSEQYF

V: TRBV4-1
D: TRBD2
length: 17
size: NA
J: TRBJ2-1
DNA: TGCGCCAGCAGCCAAAGACTAGCGGGGGGGCCCGACAATGAGCAGTTCTTC
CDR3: CASSQRLAGGPDNEQFF

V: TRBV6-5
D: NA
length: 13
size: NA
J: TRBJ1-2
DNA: TGTGCCAGCAGCCCCCCAGGGGTCTATGGCTACACCTTC
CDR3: CASSPPGVYGYTF

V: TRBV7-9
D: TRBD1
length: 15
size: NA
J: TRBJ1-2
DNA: TGTGCCAGCAGCCATTACCCGACAGGGGACTATGGCTACACCTTC
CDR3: CASSHYPTGDYGYTF

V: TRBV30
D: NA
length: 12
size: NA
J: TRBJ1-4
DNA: TGTGCCTCCGACAGCTCAAATGAAAAACTGTTTTTT
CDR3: CASDSSNEKLFF